Below, 26 T cell receptor beta chains from the same sample are listed, as sequenced in a study of blood T cell repertoires in COVID-19. TCRdb's copy holds only in-frame clones and misses some; the assay was immunoSEQ multiplex PCR. In the table there are 140,000 to 150,000 clones, roughly three quarters of which are singletons. Sequencing was carried out using peripheral blood. Source of these receptors: a woman aged 60-75 years with acute or convalescent COVID-19.

The chain couples TRBV15 to TRBJ2-3; no clear D gene. This CDR3 comprises 13 residues. V was clipped by 1 base and J by 2 bases, with 4 bases between them. CDR1 and CDR2 (germline): LNHNV, YYDKDF (reference sequence). The CDR3 DNA reads TGTGCCACCAGCAGAGGCTACACAGATACGCAGTATTTT. Its translation: CATSRGYTDTQYF.

The chain is built from TRBV19 and TRBJ2-5; D is possibly TRBD1 (5 bases). Germline CDR1 and CDR2: LNHDA and SQIVND (reference sequence). The CDR3 sequence is 13 residues long. The V end was cut by 7 bases, the J end by 5 bases, with 14 bases between. The CDR3, as DNA: TGTGCCAGTACCTCGACAGCACGGGAGACCCAGTACTTC. It is translated as CASTSTARETQYF.

The chain is built from TRBV14 and TRBJ2-7; 7 bases map to TRBD1. CDR1 is SGHDN, CDR2 FVKESK, per germline. The CDR3 runs 13 residues. With V trimmed by 4 bases and J by 3 bases, 3 bases remained unmatched. The CDR3 loop reads CASSRDSSYEQYF. For the CDR3, the DNA is TGTGCCAGCAGCCGGGACAGCAGCTACGAGCAGTACTTC.

The chain carries TRBV7-6 and TRBJ2-1; tentatively, D is TRBD1 (7 bases). The V gene lost 3 bases and the J gene lost 4 bases, with 13 bases spanning the gap. The CDR3 contains 15 residues. The V gene's germline CDR1 is SGHVS and CDR2 FNYEAQ. CDR3 in DNA: TGTGCCAGCAGCTTGACTAGGGACAGTTACAATGAGCAGTTCTTC. This encodes CASSLTRDSYNEQFF.

The chain carries TRBV27 and TRBJ1-2; 11 bases fit TRBD1. The trim removed 3 bases at V and 4 bases at J, leaving 7 bases unmatched. The CDR3 contains 16 residues. Germline CDR1 is MNHEY and CDR2 is SMNVEV (reference sequence). This CDR3 is CASSFLGQGVFYGYTF. CDR3 DNA: TGTGCCAGCAGTTTCTTGGGACAGGGGGTCTTCTATGGCTACACCTTC.

This sequence joins TRBV28 and TRBJ2-1, with a weak D call TRBD1 (6 bases). With 2 bases removed from V and 8 bases from J, the gap between germline ends came to 13 bases. This CDR3 comprises 14 residues. Per the germline V gene, CDR1 is MDHEN and CDR2 is SYDVKM. CDR3 in amino acids: CASSLVLRGDEQFF. The DNA of the CDR3 is TGTGCCAGCAGTTTAGTTCTCAGGGGCGATGAGCAGTTCTTC.

In DNA, the CDR3 is TGCGCCAGCAGCTTGTTCTTAGGACAAGTCCCTACAAATGAGCAGTTCTTC. Translation: CASSLFLGQVPTNEQFF. The rearrangement links TRBV5-1 to TRBJ2-1; D is possibly TRBD1 (5 bases). The CDR3 is 17 residues long. Germline CDR1 and CDR2: SGHRS and YFSETQ. V was cut by 1 base and J by 7 bases, with 21 bases left in between.

This sequence joins TRBV9 and TRBJ2-1, with 12 bases aligning to TRBD2. The CDR3 is 15 residues long. The V gene's germline CDR1 is SGDLS and CDR2 YYNGEE. With V trimmed by 4 bases and J by 10 bases, 9 bases remained unmatched. CDR3 nucleotide sequence: TGTGCCAGCAGCACAAGGGGACTAGCGGGTGGGGAGCAGTTCTTC. This encodes CASSTRGLAGGEQFF.

This clone ranks as large. The chain links TRBV28 to TRBJ1-2, with D possibly TRBD1 on 6 matching bases. In germline, CDR1 is MDHEN, CDR2 SYDVKM. V was clipped by 2 bases and J by 5 bases, with 12 bases between them. The CDR3 has 14 amino acids. The CDR3 here is CASSLQGSQYGYTF. CDR3 nucleotides: TGTGCCAGCAGTTTACAGGGGTCTCAATATGGCTACACCTTC.

The chain recombines TRBV12-3 or TRBV12-4 with TRBJ1-2, with D possibly being TRBD1 (6 bases). This CDR3 is 13 amino acids long. V dropped 4 bases and J dropped 2 bases, with 8 bases sitting between them. The CDR3 DNA is TGTGCCAGCAGTTCTCAGGGGAACTATGGCTACACCTTC. Its protein is CASSSQGNYGYTF.

This clone was seen a single time. This chain uses TRBV14 with TRBJ2-3, with 12 bases fitting TRBD1. The CDR3 has 17 residues. Germline trimming cut 2 bases from V and 1 base from J; bases unmatched to any gene: 4. The germline gives CDR1 SGHDN, CDR2 FVKESK. The CDR3: CASSQLGTGGGTDTQYF. The DNA of the CDR3 is TGTGCCAGCAGCCAACTCGGGACAGGGGGCGGCACAGATACGCAGTATTTT.

The genes are TRBV13 and TRBJ2-7, with D tentatively TRBD2 (6 bases). The V gene lost 0 bases and the J gene lost 4 bases, with 13 bases spanning the gap. Germline CDR1 is PRHDT and CDR2 is FYEKMQ (reference sequence). This CDR3 comprises 15 residues. CDR3 amino acids: CASSLGEASVYEQYF. CDR3 in DNA: TGTGCCAGCAGCTTAGGCGAGGCTAGCGTATACGAGCAGTACTTC. Full variable domain (outside the CDR3, taken from reference TRBV13 and TRBJ2-7): AAGVIQSPRHLIKEKRETATLKCYPIPRHDTVYWYQQGPGQDPQFLISFYEKMQSDKGSIPDRFSAQQFSDYHSELNMSSLELGDSALYFCASSLGEASVYEQYFGPGTRLTVT.

The chain is built from TRBV9 and TRBJ2-3; 9 nucleotides line up with TRBD1. Germline lookup yields CDR1 SGDLS and CDR2 YYNGEE. The CDR3 contains 18 residues. V dropped 3 bases and J dropped 1; count of bases not matched to a gene: 12. The CDR3 spells CASSAGQGLKQGTDTQYF. Here the CDR3 DNA reads TGTGCCAGCAGCGCGGGACAGGGTTTAAAGCAAGGCACAGATACGCAGTATTTT.

This clone was detected only once. The chain is built from TRBV29-1 and TRBJ1-3, with D maybe TRBD1 (5 bases). V was trimmed by 3 bases and J by 16 bases, leaving 7 bases between them. The CDR3 contains 8 residues. In germline, CDR1 is SQVTM, CDR2 ANQGSEA. CDR3 region: CSVEGPYF. The CDR3 nucleotides are TGCAGCGTTGAGGGGCCTTATTTT. The full variable domain, its missing parts supplied by reference TRBV29-1 and TRBJ1-3, is SAVISQKPSRDICQRGTSLTIQCQVDSQVTMMFWYRQQPGQSLTLIATANQGSEATYESGFVIDKFPISRPNLTFSTLTVSNMSPEDSSIYLCSVEGPYFGEGSWLTVV.

The chain employs TRBV21-1 and TRBJ2-4; the DNA was not compared with TRBD1, the D call given in the table. TRBV21-1 is a pseudogene locus. This CDR3 contains 14 residues. The CDR3 sequence: CASRNRVAKNIQYF. CDR3 nucleotide sequence: TGTGCCAGCAGGAACAGGGTAGCCAAAAACATTCAGTACTTC.

The V and J genes are TRBV3-1 (or the pseudogene TRBV3-2) and TRBJ2-7; a weak D match, TRBD1 (5 bases). Deletions cut 2 bases from V and 6 bases from J, with 5 bases between. In germline, CDR1 is LGHDT, CDR2 YNNKEL (reference sequence). The length of the CDR3 is 11 residues. CDR3 DNA: TGTGCCAGCAGCCAACAGGGCGAGCAGTACTTC. Its translation is CASSQQGEQYF.

The gene calls are TRBV11-2 and TRBJ1-5; 10 nucleotides agree with TRBD1. Trimming took 1 base from V and 6 from J; bases not matched to a gene: 0. The CDR3 runs 14 residues. Germline V gene lookup returns CDR1 SGHAT and CDR2 FQNNGV. The CDR3 DNA reads as TGTGCCAGCAGCTTAGGGGACAGGGGTCAGCCCCAGCATTTT. Translating it yields CASSLGDRGQPQHF.

The V call is TRBV12-3 or TRBV12-4, the J call TRBJ1-1; 7 bases fit TRBD1. The CDR3 consists of 13 residues. Germline trimming cut 6 bases from V and 8 bases from J; bases unmatched to any gene: 9. CDR3 nucleotide sequence: TGTGCCAGCAGAGCGGACAGGATTACCGAAGCTTTCTTT. This gives the protein CASRADRITEAFF.

The chain carries TRBV5-6 and TRBJ1-1; 8 nucleotides align to TRBD1. V was clipped by 2 bases and J by 6 bases; unmatched bases: 3. The germline CDR1 and CDR2 sequences are SGHDT and YYEEEE. The CDR3 is 13 amino acids. The CDR3 region is CASSFGTGPEAFF. CDR3 nucleotide sequence: TGTGCCAGCAGCTTCGGGACAGGCCCTGAAGCTTTCTTT.

The CDR3 is CSAGGSSYEQYF. CDR3 DNA: TGCAGTGCTGGTGGGAGCTCCTACGAGCAGTACTTC. The chain couples TRBV20-1 to TRBJ2-7; maybe TRBD2 (5 bases). CDR3 length: 12 residues. V lost 5 bases to trimming and J lost 0 bases, with 8 bases between them. CDR1 and CDR2 (germline): DFQATT, SNEGSKA (reference sequence).

In nucleotides, the CDR3 is TGTGCCAGCCGCCCTTGGCAGGGAAGTACCGGGGAGCTGTTTTTT. Translated, it gives CASRPWQGSTGELFF. The genes are TRBV6-6 and TRBJ2-2, with D perhaps matching TRBD1 (5 bases). Germline V CDR1 and CDR2: MNHNY, SVGAGI (reference sequence). CDR3 length: 15 amino acids. Between the trimmed V and J ends, which lost 8 bases and 5 bases, there was a span of 18 bases.

This clone has a single count. The gene calls are TRBV27 and TRBJ2-6; possible D gene TRBD1, 6 bases. The CDR3 is 19 amino acids. Germline CDR1 reads MNHEY; CDR2 reads SMNVEV (reference sequence). Trimming took 7 bases from V and 0 from J, leaving 22 bases between them. As DNA, the CDR3 is TGTGCCAGCATGACCACGGCCGGGACATTCGCCTCTGGGGCCAACGTCCTGACTTTC. Its translation is CASMTTAGTFASGANVLTF.

This clone showed up just a few times. V is TRBV18 and J is TRBJ2-1; 7 bases match TRBD2. Looked up from germline, CDR1 is KGHSH and CDR2 is LQKENI. V lost 3 bases, J lost 6 bases, and 14 bases stayed unmatched. The CDR3 loop spans 17 amino acids. CDR3 protein: CASSPRLAISGVNEQFF. DNA of the CDR3: TGTGCCAGCTCACCCCGACTAGCCATATCGGGAGTCAATGAGCAGTTCTTC.

The genes are TRBV9 and TRBJ2-1, with 7 positions matching TRBD2. J gave up 4 bases and V 3 bases, and 7 bases lay outside the gene matches. Looked up from germline, CDR1 is SGDLS and CDR2 is YYNGEE. The CDR3 loop spans 15 amino acids. CDR3 amino acids: CASSEAGTTYNEQFF. The CDR3 nucleotides are TGTGCCAGCAGCGAGGCGGGGACTACTTACAATGAGCAGTTCTTC.

This clone has a single count. This rearrangement joins TRBV6-2 or TRBV6-3 to TRBJ1-5, with 7 positions matching TRBD1. The germline gives CDR1 MNHEY, CDR2 SVGEGT. Trimming cost V 2 bases and J 4 bases; bases outside gene matches: 8. The CDR3 runs to 16 residues. The CDR3 region is CASSYLDRPGNQPQHF. DNA of the CDR3: TGTGCCAGCAGTTACCTGGACAGGCCGGGAAATCAGCCCCAGCATTTT.

This chain uses TRBV24-1 with TRBJ1-1; 7 bases line up with TRBD1. The V gene end was trimmed by 5 bases and the J gene end by 0 bases; junction bases not matched to a gene: 5. Germline V gene lookup returns CDR1 KGHDR and CDR2 SFDVKD. There are 15 residues in the CDR3. The CDR3 spells CATSAGGVVNTEAFF. The DNA for the CDR3 is TGTGCCACCAGTGCAGGGGGTGTGGTGAACACTGAAGCTTTCTTT.